This T cell receptor (beta chain) was identified during a study of T cell repertoires in cytomegalovirus infection. The germline CDR1 and CDR2 sequences are MNHEY and SVGEGT. J gave up 5 bases and V 1 base, and 8 bases lay outside the gene matches. The CDR3 totals 17 residues. TCRdb re-called the reads with MiXCR, one entry per CDR3 protein. This table holds some 920,000 distinct CDR3 sequences, roughly 31% found once. This clonotype was observed a handful of times. The target antigen is unknown. The sequenced sample was cultured CD8+ T cells from PBMCs, obtained from culture after CMV antigen stimulation. The chain combines TRBV6-2 or TRBV6-3 with TRBJ2-1, with 10 bases matching TRBD2. This TCR was sampled from a human donor in good health (CMV status not recorded). Some clones in this sample may be carry-over from other donors' samples. This CDR3 is CASSYFPTSGPDNEQFF. The CDR3 DNA reads TGTGCCAGCAGTTACTTCCCGACTAGCGGGCCCGACAATGAGCAGTTCTTC.